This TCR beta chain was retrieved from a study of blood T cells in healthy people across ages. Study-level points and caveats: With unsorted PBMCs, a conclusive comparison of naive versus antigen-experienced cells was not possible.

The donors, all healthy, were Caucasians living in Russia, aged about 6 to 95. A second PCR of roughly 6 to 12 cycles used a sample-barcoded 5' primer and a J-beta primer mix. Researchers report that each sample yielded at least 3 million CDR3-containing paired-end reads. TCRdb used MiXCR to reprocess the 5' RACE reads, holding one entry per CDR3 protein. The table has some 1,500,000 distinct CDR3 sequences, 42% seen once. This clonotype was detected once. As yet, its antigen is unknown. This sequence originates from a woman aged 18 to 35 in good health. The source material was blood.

The DNA for the CDR3 is TGTGCCAGCAGCTTACCGTTAGTAGCCCTAGCGGGGGGCTACCGCACAGATACGCAGTATTTT. Translation: CASSLPLVALAGGYRTDTQYF. The genes are TRBV7-3 and TRBJ2-3, with 11 bases that match TRBD2. This CDR3 has 21 residues. The germline gives CDR1 SGHTA, CDR2 FQGTGA. J was trimmed by 1 base and V by 2 bases; bases with no gene match: 17.